These T cell receptor beta chains were read from a single sample in a study of blood T cells in healthy people across ages. In TCRdb, the 5' RACE reads were re-called with MiXCR into one record per CDR3 protein. The sample includes about 1,500,000 distinct CDR3 sequences, roughly 27% of them seen just once. The sample comprised blood. The receptors were gathered from a woman aged 25 to 39 in good health. CDR3s include the opening cysteine and the closing phenylalanine or tryptophan. Fields, in order: V gene, clone size, D gene, J gene, CDR3 protein, CDR3 DNA. A D gene is named only where the DNA matches it firmly. Rows give clone size only sometimes, using once, few, many, or a class for an expanded clone.

V gene: TRBV2; clone size: .; D gene: TRBD1; J gene: TRBJ1-2; CDR3 protein: CAIDPGQGSYGYTF; CDR3 DNA: TGTGCCATAGATCCGGGACAGGGGAGCTATGGCTACACCTTC
V gene: TRBV29-1; clone size: few; D gene: .; J gene: TRBJ2-3; CDR3 protein: CSVGGPDTQYF; CDR3 DNA: TGCAGCGTTGGGGGGCCAGATACGCAGTATTTT
V gene: TRBV18; clone size: .; D gene: .; J gene: TRBJ2-7; CDR3 protein: CASSLTGQETRYF; CDR3 DNA: TGTGCCAGCTCACTTACAGGTCAAGAGACCCGGTACTTC
V gene: TRBV5-5; clone size: .; D gene: TRBD2; J gene: TRBJ2-3; CDR3 protein: CASSLKSPSGGVSDTQYF; CDR3 DNA: TGTGCCAGCAGCTTGAAATCCCCTAGCGGGGGGGTATCGGATACGCAGTATTTT
V gene: TRBV18; clone size: few; D gene: TRBD1; J gene: TRBJ1-2; CDR3 protein: CASSPFRTGYGYTF; CDR3 DNA: TGTGCCAGCTCACCTTTTCGGACAGGATATGGCTACACCTTC
V gene: TRBV20-1; clone size: .; D gene: TRBD1; J gene: TRBJ1-1; CDR3 protein: CMTGRTEAFF; CDR3 DNA: TGCATGACAGGGCGCACTGAAGCTTTCTTT
V gene: TRBV5-1; clone size: once; D gene: .; J gene: TRBJ2-5; CDR3 protein: CTSMPGGSQETQYF; CDR3 DNA: TGCACCAGCATGCCCGGGGGTTCCCAAGAGACCCAGTACTTC
V gene: TRBV27; clone size: .; D gene: .; J gene: TRBJ2-4; CDR3 protein: CASIGLSKNIQYF; CDR3 DNA: TGTGCCAGCATAGGCCTGTCCAAAAACATTCAGTACTTC
V gene: TRBV6-6; clone size: many; D gene: .; J gene: TRBJ2-5; CDR3 protein: CASTRPGEGETQYF; CDR3 DNA: TGTGCCAGCACCCGCCCAGGCGAGGGAGAGACCCAGTACTTC
V gene: TRBV4-1; clone size: many; D gene: TRBD2; J gene: TRBJ2-3; CDR3 protein: CASSQGTSGADTQYF; CDR3 DNA: TGCGCCAGCAGCCAAGGGACTAGCGGGGCCGATACGCAGTATTTT